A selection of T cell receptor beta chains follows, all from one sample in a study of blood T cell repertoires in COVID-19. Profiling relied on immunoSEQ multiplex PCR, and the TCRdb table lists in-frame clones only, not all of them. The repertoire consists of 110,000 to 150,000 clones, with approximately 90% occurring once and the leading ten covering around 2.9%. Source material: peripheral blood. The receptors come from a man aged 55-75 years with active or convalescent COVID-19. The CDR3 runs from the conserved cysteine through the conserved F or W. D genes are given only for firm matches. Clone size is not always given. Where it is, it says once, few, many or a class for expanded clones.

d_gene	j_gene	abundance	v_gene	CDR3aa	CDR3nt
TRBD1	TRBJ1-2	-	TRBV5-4	CASSYMTGGASFGYTF	TGTGCCAGCAGCTACATGACAGGGGGCGCTTCATTTGGCTACACCTTC
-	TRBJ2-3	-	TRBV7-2	CASSLVGGVGDTQYF	TGTGCCAGCAGCCTCGTAGGGGGGGTGGGAGATACGCAGTATTTT
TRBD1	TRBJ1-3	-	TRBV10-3	CAISEGGGGNTIYF	TGTGCCATCAGTGAAGGGGGCGGCGGAAACACCATATATTTT
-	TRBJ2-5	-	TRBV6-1	CASSERTPRGETQYF	TGTGCCAGCAGTGAAAGGACACCCCGCGGAGAGACCCAGTACTTC
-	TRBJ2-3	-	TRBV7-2	CASSSDSLTDTQYF	TGTGCCAGCAGCTCGGACAGCCTCACAGATACGCAGTATTTT
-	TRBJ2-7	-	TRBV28	CASSPLGPPYEQYF	TGTGCCAGCAGTCCGCTGGGGCCCCCCTACGAGCAGTACTTC
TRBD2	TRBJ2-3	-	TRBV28	CASSPLLAGGLDTQYF	TGTGCCAGCAGTCCCCTCCTAGCGGGGGGGCTAGATACGCAGTATTTT
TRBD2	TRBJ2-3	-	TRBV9	CASSVRSGGASTDTQYF	TGTGCCAGCAGCGTTCGTAGCGGGGGGGCAAGCACAGATACGCAGTATTTT
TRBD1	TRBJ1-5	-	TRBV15	CATSGRDRGVESNQPQHF	TGTGCCACCAGCGGTCGGGACAGGGGGGTAGAAAGCAATCAGCCCCAGCATTTT
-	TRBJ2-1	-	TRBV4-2	CASSQEMNPNNEQFF	TGTGCCAGCAGCCAGGAGATGAATCCGAACAATGAGCAGTTCTTC
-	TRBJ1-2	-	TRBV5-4	CASSLVIGRGSGYTF	TGTGCCAGCAGCTTGGTCATAGGGAGAGGCAGCGGCTACACCTTC
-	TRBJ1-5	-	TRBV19	CASSVPGGQPQHF	TGTGCCAGTAGTGTCCCCGGGGGGCAGCCCCAGCATTTT
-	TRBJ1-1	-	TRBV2	CASTLEGTTEAFF	TGTGCCAGCACCCTGGAGGGGACCACTGAAGCTTTCTTT
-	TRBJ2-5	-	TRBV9	CAVGGEYQETQYF	TGTGCCGTAGGGGGGGAATACCAAGAGACCCAGTACTTC
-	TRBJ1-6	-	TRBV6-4	CASSREGNYNSPLHF	TGTGCCAGCAGTAGGGAGGGGAACTATAATTCACCCCTCCACTTT
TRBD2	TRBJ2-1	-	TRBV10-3	CAISESSGGAYEQFF	TGTGCCATCAGTGAGTCTAGCGGGGGGGCCTATGAGCAGTTCTTC
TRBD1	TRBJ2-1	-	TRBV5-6	CASSWTGASSYNEQFF	TGTGCCAGCAGCTGGACAGGAGCCAGCTCCTACAATGAGCAGTTCTTC
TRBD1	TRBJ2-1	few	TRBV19	CASSIRGQDPLHEQFF	TGTGCCAGTAGTATCAGGGGACAGGATCCACTCCATGAGCAGTTCTTC
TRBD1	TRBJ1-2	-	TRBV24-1	CATSDPGQGRVEGYTF	TGTGCCACCAGTGATCCGGGACAGGGACGGGTTGAAGGCTACACCTTC
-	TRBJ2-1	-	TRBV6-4	CASSIIAENNEQFF	TGTGCCAGCAGTATTATAGCGGAGAACAATGAGCAGTTCTTC
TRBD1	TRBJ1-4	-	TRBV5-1	CASSIGQGEKLFF	TGCGCCAGCAGTATCGGACAGGGAGAAAAACTGTTTTTT
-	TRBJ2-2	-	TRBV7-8	CASPRGSSNTGELFF	TGTGCCAGCCCCCGAGGGAGCTCGAACACCGGGGAGCTGTTTTTT
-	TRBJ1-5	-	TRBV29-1	CSVESRQGCQPQHF	TGCAGCGTTGAGTCTCGCCAGGGGTGTCAGCCCCAGCATTTT
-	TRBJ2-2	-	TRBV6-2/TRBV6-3	CASSYRREAANTGELFF	TGTGCCAGCAGTTACCGGAGAGAGGCGGCGAACACCGGGGAGCTGTTTTTT
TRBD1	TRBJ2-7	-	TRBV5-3	CARSLAPPDRAHEQYF	TGTGCCAGAAGCTTGGCCCCTCCGGACAGGGCCCACGAGCAGTACTTC
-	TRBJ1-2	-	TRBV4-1	CASSLTGFGGYTF	TGCGCCAGCAGCCTTACAGGGTTTGGTGGCTACACCTTC
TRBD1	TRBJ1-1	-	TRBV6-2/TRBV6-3	CASSPGGTGGNTEAFF	TGTGCCAGCAGTCCGGGCGGGACAGGGGGGAACACTGAAGCTTTCTTT
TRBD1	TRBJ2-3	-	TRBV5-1	CASSIIWDSSTDTQYF	TGCGCCAGCAGCATCATATGGGACAGTAGCACAGATACGCAGTATTTT
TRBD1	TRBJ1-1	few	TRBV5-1	CASSLQTGSTEAFF	TGCGCCAGCAGCCTACAGACAGGGAGTACTGAAGCTTTCTTT
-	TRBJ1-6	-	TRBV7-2	CASSLVLGAGSPLHF	TGTGCCAGCAGCTTAGTCCTGGGGGCCGGTTCACCCCTCCACTTT
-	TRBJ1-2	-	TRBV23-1	CASSPPLGYTF	TGCGCCAGCAGTCCCCCGTTAGGCTACACCTTC
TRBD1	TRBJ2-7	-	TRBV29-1	CSVDLGGNEQYF	TGCAGCGTTGATCTAGGGGGCAACGAGCAGTACTTC
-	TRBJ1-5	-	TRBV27	CASSPLGRRLGNQPQHF	TGTGCCAGCAGTCCACTTGGGCGTCGTCTTGGCAATCAGCCCCAGCATTTT
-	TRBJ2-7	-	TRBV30	CAWKWSRGSYEQYF	TGTGCCTGGAAATGGTCTAGAGGATCCTACGAGCAGTACTTC
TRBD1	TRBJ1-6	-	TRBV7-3	CASSQTGGNNSPLHF	TGTGCCAGCAGCCAGACAGGGGGCAATAATTCACCCCTCCACTTT
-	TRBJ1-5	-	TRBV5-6	CASSWALASNQPQHF	TGTGCCAGCAGCTGGGCCCTCGCCAGCAATCAGCCCCAGCATTTT
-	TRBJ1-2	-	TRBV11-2	CASSSSDSGYGYTF	TGTGCCAGCAGCTCCTCGGACAGCGGATATGGCTACACCTTC
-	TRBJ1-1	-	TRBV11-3	CASSFSGQTEAFF	TGTGCCAGCAGCTTTTCAGGGCAGACTGAAGCTTTCTTT
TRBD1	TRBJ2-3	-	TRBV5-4	CASSLGQGSTDTQYF	TGTGCCAGCAGCTTGGGACAGGGTTCGACAGATACGCAGTATTTT
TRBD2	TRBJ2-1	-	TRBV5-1	CASSIGLAGFLYNEQFF	TGCGCCAGCAGCATCGGACTAGCGGGGTTCTTGTACAATGAGCAGTTCTTC
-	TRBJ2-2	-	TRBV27	CAIQDSTGELFF	TGTGCCATCCAGGATTCCACCGGGGAGCTGTTTTTT
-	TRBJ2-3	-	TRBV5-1	CASSLDQRGGDTQYF	TGCGCCAGCAGCTTGGACCAAAGGGGGGGAGATACGCAGTATTTT
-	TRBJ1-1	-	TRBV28	CASSPGGWEVNTEAFF	TGTGCCAGCAGTCCGGGAGGGTGGGAGGTGAACACTGAAGCTTTCTTT
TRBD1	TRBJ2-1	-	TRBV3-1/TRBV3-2	CASSDRGLSYNEQFF	TGTGCCAGCAGCGACAGGGGGCTTTCCTACAATGAGCAGTTCTTC
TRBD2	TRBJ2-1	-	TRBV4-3	CASSLQWGGSSYNEQFF	TGCGCCAGCAGCCTCCAATGGGGGGGGAGCTCCTACAATGAGCAGTTCTTC
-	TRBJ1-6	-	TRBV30	CAWRERRKKGYSYNSPLHF	TGTGCCTGGAGAGAGCGCCGGAAGAAGGGGTACTCCTATAATTCACCCCTCCACTTT
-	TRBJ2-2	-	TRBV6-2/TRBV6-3	CASSSPGRELFF	TGTGCCAGCAGTTCCCCAGGGAGGGAGCTGTTTTTT
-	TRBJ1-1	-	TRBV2	CASTEESGYLNTEAFF	TGTGCCAGCACTGAGGAGAGCGGGTACCTGAACACTGAAGCTTTCTTT
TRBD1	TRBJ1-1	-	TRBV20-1	CSARVLGGTFF	TGCAGTGCTAGAGTTTTAGGGGGCACTTTCTTT
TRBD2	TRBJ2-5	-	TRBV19	CASRGAGGRETQYF	TGTGCCAGTAGGGGAGCGGGAGGCAGAGAGACCCAGTACTTC
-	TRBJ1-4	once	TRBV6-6	CASLRNEKLFF	TGTGCCAGCTTGCGTAATGAAAAACTGTTTTTT
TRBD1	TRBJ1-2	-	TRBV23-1	CASSQSGTAYGYTF	TGCGCCAGCAGTCAATCGGGGACAGCCTATGGCTACACCTTC
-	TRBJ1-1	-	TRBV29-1	CSVVVTEAFF	TGCAGCGTTGTAGTCACTGAAGCTTTCTTT
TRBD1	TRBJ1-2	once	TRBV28	CASSAQAGGAGGYTF	TGTGCCAGCAGTGCTCAAGCAGGGGGCGCTGGGGGCTACACCTTC
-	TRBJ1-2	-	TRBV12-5	CASAPGGGDGYTF	TGTGCTAGTGCCCCGGGGGGCGGCGATGGCTACACCTTC
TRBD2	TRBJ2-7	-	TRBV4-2	CASSPYGVSGRNYEQYF	TGTGCCAGCAGCCCGTATGGGGTTAGCGGGAGGAATTACGAGCAGTACTTC